The 23 T cell receptor beta chains given below trace back to one sample, sequenced in a study of shared clonotypes between healthy human individuals. The data were produced by immunoSEQ multiplex PCR, yet TCRdb's version contains in-frame clones alone and is incomplete. This sample has roughly 380,000 clones; about 96% occur once, and the top ten carry 0.25% to 0.35%. Sequencing used memory CD8+ T cells sorted from blood. Subset noted: CD45RO+ cells pooled with CCR7-negative TemRA cells. These receptors came from a man aged 30 to 45 in good health.

This clone has just a few counts. V gene TRBV19 combines with J gene TRBJ1-5; perhaps TRBD1 as D (5 bases). Trimming shortened V by 3 bases and J by 0 bases, and 6 bases separated the two germline ends. The length of the CDR3 is 14 residues. Looked up from germline, CDR1 is LNHDA and CDR2 is SQIVND (reference sequence). DNA of the CDR3: TGTGCCAGTAGTATGACAGATAGCAATCAGCCCCAGCATTTT. Its protein is CASSMTDSNQPQHF.

The chain links TRBV5-1 to TRBJ2-3, with 9 bases lining up with TRBD2. CDR3 size: 14 residues. With 6 bases clipped from V and 2 bases from J, the junction kept 4 bases outside the gene matches. Per the germline V gene, CDR1 is SGHRS and CDR2 is YFSETQ. The CDR3 nucleotides are TGCGCCAGCAATAGCGGGAGCTCCACAGATACGCAGTATTTT. Translating gives CASNSGSSTDTQYF.

The chain has TRBV6-6 and TRBJ2-3; D perhaps matches TRBD1 (5 bases). V lost 4 bases and J 6 bases, leaving 14 bases between the germline ends. The germline CDR1 and CDR2 sequences are MNHNY and SVGAGI (reference sequence). The CDR3 length is 14 residues. The CDR3 DNA is TGTGCCAGCAGTTCTATAGGAAGGGGTGATACGCAGTATTTT. Protein: CASSSIGRGDTQYF.

This chain links TRBV7-9 with TRBJ2-2; maybe TRBD1 (6 bases). Germline V gives CDR1 SEHNR, CDR2 FQNEAQ (reference sequence). Trimming removed 5 bases at V and 7 bases at J, with 17 bases between. CDR3 size: 15 residues. This CDR3 is CASSPPKGDGGELFF. For the CDR3, the DNA is TGTGCCAGCAGCCCGCCTAAGGGGGATGGCGGGGAGCTGTTTTTT.

The chain carries TRBV28 and TRBJ2-3; unclear D gene. This CDR3 comprises 14 residues. Germline CDR1 is MDHEN and CDR2 is SYDVKM. Trimming took 3 bases from V and 4 from J, leaving 11 bases between them. For the CDR3, the DNA is TGTGCCAGCAGTTTGTTCTCCGGAGCAGATACGCAGTATTTT. This encodes CASSLFSGADTQYF.

The chain is built from TRBV25-1 and TRBJ1-4, with D possibly matching TRBD1 (5 bases). This CDR3 contains 15 residues. The germline CDR1 and CDR2 sequences are MGHDK and SYGVNS. V lost 6 bases to trimming and J lost 6 bases, with 17 bases between them. CDR3 residues: CASSTLQGTDEKLFF. For the CDR3, the DNA is TGTGCCAGCAGCACCCTTCAGGGTACAGATGAAAAACTGTTTTTT. Full variable domain (rest looked up from reference TRBV25-1 and TRBJ1-4): EADIYQTPRYLVIGTGKKITLECSQTMGHDKMYWYQQDPGMELHLIHYSYGVNSTEKGDLSSESTVSRIRTEHFPLTLESARPSHTSQYLCASSTLQGTDEKLFFGSGTQLSVL.

The rearrangement links TRBV10-3 to TRBJ1-2; D remains ambiguous. Trimming removed 9 bases at V and 6 bases at J, with 14 bases between. This CDR3 spans 12 amino acids. Germline lookup yields CDR1 ENHRY and CDR2 SYGVKD. The chain's CDR3 is CAIYLTSDGYTF. DNA of the CDR3: TGTGCCATTTATCTTACCTCGGATGGCTACACCTTC.

The rearrangement links TRBV6-5 to TRBJ1-1; the match to TRBD1 covers 11 bases. V trimming: 5 bases; J trimming: 4 bases; junction bases outside the gene matches: 6. CDR1 MNHEY and CDR2 SVGAGI come from the germline V gene. This CDR3 region has 15 residues. CDR3 in DNA: TGTGCCAGCAGTCCAACCGGGACAGGGGGCACTGAAGCTTTCTTT. It yields the protein CASSPTGTGGTEAFF.

This chain joins TRBV5-6 and TRBJ2-7, with 8 nucleotides matching TRBD2. V lost 0 bases and J lost 2; bases outside the gene matches: 4. CDR1 and CDR2 (germline): SGHDT, YYEEEE. The CDR3 is 15 amino acids. CDR3: CASSLAVAGTYEQYF. Here the CDR3 DNA reads TGTGCCAGCAGCTTGGCGGTAGCGGGAACCTACGAGCAGTACTTC.

The chain uses TRBV7-8 and TRBJ1-5, with D tentatively TRBD1 (5 bases). Trimming took off 3 bases at V and 5 bases at J, with 14 bases between the two ends. Looked up from germline, CDR1 is SGHVS and CDR2 is FQNEAQ. This CDR3 comprises 15 residues. CDR3 in amino acids: CASSFLGTAYQPQHF. Here the CDR3 DNA reads TGTGCCAGCAGCTTCCTGGGGACGGCTTATCAGCCCCAGCATTTT.

The rearrangement uses TRBV28 and TRBJ2-5; D tentatively fits TRBD1 or TRBD2 (6 bases each). The CDR3 runs 16 residues. Trimming left V 2 bases short and J 4 bases short, with 17 bases between. Looked up from germline, CDR1 is MDHEN and CDR2 is SYDVKM. CDR3 loop: CASSLVGGLERETQYF. The CDR3 coding sequence is TGTGCCAGCAGTTTAGTTGGGGGGCTGGAACGAGAGACCCAGTACTTC.

This chain connects TRBV29-1 to TRBJ2-7, with a tentative D call TRBD2 (5 bases). The CDR3 length is 13 residues. V was trimmed by 6 bases and J by 2 bases, leaving 14 bases between them. Germline V gene lookup returns CDR1 SQVTM and CDR2 ANQGSEA. The DNA for the CDR3 is TGCAGCGTATTTTCAGCGGACCCCTACGAGCAGTACTTC. Protein product: CSVFSADPYEQYF.

Details on this clone: In the same sample, other DNA sequences code for this CDR3. CDR3 sequence (DNA): TGCGCCAGCAGCCAAGATGGCGGGCCTTACTACGAGCAGTACTTC. This sequence encodes CASSQDGGPYYEQYF. The V gene is TRBV4-1, the J gene TRBJ2-7, with a possible D match to TRBD2 (5 bases). The V gene's germline CDR1 is MGHRA and CDR2 YSYEKL. With 0 bases removed from V and 3 bases from J, the gap between germline ends came to 12 bases. The CDR3 covers 15 residues.

The chain couples TRBV30 to TRBJ2-7; 8 positions agree with TRBD2. The CDR3 is 15 amino acids. J lost 6 bases, V lost 1 base, and 11 bases had no gene match. CDR1 is GTSNPN, CDR2 SVGIG, per germline (reference sequence). CDR3 loop: CAWSALLAGLPEQYF. The CDR3 DNA is TGTGCCTGGAGTGCTTTATTAGCGGGACTCCCCGAGCAGTACTTC.

The rearrangement uses TRBV5-4 and TRBJ2-5; 9 bases fit TRBD1. The length of the CDR3 is 13 residues. From germline, CDR1 is SGHNT and CDR2 YYREEE (reference sequence). J lost 4 bases, V lost 9 bases, and 7 bases had no gene match. The CDR3: CAISRQGGETQYF. CDR3 DNA: TGTGCCATCTCCAGACAGGGGGGAGAGACCCAGTACTTC.

The chain couples TRBV6-5 to TRBJ2-2; no firm D call. CDR3 length: 14 amino acids. Trimming pared 9 bases from V and 2 bases from J, leaving 13 bases between. The germline CDR1 and CDR2 sequences are MNHEY and SVGAGI. This chain's CDR3 is CASSLNRNTGELFF. The CDR3 bases are TGTGCCAGTAGCCTAAACCGAAACACCGGGGAGCTGTTTTTT.

The chain links TRBV27 to TRBJ1-5; 9 nucleotides line up with TRBD1. This CDR3 comprises 16 residues. In germline, CDR1 is MNHEY, CDR2 SMNVEV (reference sequence). With 5 bases clipped from V and 2 bases from J, the junction kept 7 bases outside the gene matches. The CDR3, as DNA: TGTGCCAGCAGTGTAGGACAGGGGCTGGGCAATCAGCCCCAGCATTTT. Translation: CASSVGQGLGNQPQHF.

The CDR3 DNA follows: TGTGCCACAGCACAGGATCTCTATGGCTACACCTTC. This gives the protein CATAQDLYGYTF. This sequence joins TRBV2 and TRBJ1-2; a possible D gene is TRBD1 (5 bases). Trimming stripped 10 bases from V and 4 bases from J, with 13 bases between. In germline, CDR1 is SNHLY, CDR2 FYNNEI. The CDR3 loop spans 12 amino acids.

The chain joins TRBV2 to TRBJ2-3, with D unresolved. The CDR3 runs to 13 residues. The ends were cut back, 9 bases at V and 2 bases at J, with 12 bases in the middle. The germline V gene encodes CDR1 SNHLY and CDR2 FYNNEI. The CDR3 region has the DNA TGTGCCAGGGCCGCCCCATCCACAGATACGCAGTATTTT. It translates to CARAAPSTDTQYF.

The chain has TRBV7-2 and TRBJ2-7, with 12 nucleotides matching TRBD2. CDR1 is SGHTA, CDR2 FQGNSA, per germline. The ends lost 5 bases at V and 3 bases at J; junction bases unmatched: 8. CDR3 size: 16 residues. The CDR3 protein is CASSTTGLAGFYEQYF. CDR3 nucleotide sequence: TGTGCCAGCAGCACAACCGGACTAGCGGGGTTCTACGAGCAGTACTTC. Full variable domain (rest looked up from reference TRBV7-2 and TRBJ2-7): GAGVSQSPSNKVTEKGKDVELRCDPISGHTALYWYRQSLGQGLEFLIYFQGNSAPDKSGLPSDRFSAERTGGSVSTLTIQRTQQEDSAVYLCASSTTGLAGFYEQYFGPGTRLTVT.

CDR3 DNA: TGTGCCAGCAGTAAGGGTCTACGGGCTTTCTTT. Encoded protein: CASSKGLRAFF. The rearrangement uses TRBV6-5 and TRBJ1-1; D ambiguous. Trimming removed 5 bases at V and 11 bases at J, with 12 bases between. The CDR3 is made up of 11 amino acids. From germline, CDR1 is MNHEY and CDR2 SVGAGI.

The V call is TRBV5-6, the J call TRBJ2-6, with D maybe TRBD1 (5 bases). Germline loops: CDR1 SGHDT, CDR2 YYEEEE. Trimming removed 1 base at V and 4 bases at J, with 9 bases between. The CDR3 has 15 amino acids. The CDR3 DNA reads as TGTGCCAGCAGCTTGCAGGGCTCCGGGGCCAACGTCCTGACTTTC. It encodes CASSLQGSGANVLTF.

V and J are TRBV28 and TRBJ2-7; no clear D. The V gene's germline CDR1 is MDHEN and CDR2 SYDVKM. V gave up 7 bases and J gave up 2 bases, with 6 bases separating them. The CDR3 is 11 amino acids. The CDR3 region has the DNA TGTGCCAGCACTGGCACCTACGAGCAGTACTTC. Protein product: CASTGTYEQYF.